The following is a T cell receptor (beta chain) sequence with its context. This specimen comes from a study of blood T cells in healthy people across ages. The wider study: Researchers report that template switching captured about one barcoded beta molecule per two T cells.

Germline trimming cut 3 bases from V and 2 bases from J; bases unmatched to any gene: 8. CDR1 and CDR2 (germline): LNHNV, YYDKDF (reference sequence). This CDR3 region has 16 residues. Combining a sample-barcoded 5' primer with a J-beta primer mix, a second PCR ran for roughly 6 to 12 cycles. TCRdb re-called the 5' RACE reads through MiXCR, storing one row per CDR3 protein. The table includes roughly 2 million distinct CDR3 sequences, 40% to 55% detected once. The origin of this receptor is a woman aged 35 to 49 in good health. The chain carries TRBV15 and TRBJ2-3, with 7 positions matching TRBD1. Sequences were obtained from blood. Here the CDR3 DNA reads TGTGCCACCAGCAGGTACGGGACAGCAGCCACAGATACGCAGTATTTT. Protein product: CATSRYGTAATDTQYF.